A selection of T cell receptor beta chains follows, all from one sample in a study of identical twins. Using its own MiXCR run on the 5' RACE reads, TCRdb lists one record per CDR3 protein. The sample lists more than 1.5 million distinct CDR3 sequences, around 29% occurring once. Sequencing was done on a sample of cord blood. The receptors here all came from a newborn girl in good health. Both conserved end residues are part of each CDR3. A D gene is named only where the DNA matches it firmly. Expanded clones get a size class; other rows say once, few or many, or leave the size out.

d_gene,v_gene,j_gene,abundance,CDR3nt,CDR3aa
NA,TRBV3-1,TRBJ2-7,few,TGTGCCAGCAGCCAAAGGGACTTCTCCTACGAGCAGTACTTC,CASSQRDFSYEQYF
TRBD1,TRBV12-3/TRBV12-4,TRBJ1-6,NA,TGTGCCAGCAGTCAGACAGGGCGATATTCACCCCTCCACTTT,CASSQTGRYSPLHF
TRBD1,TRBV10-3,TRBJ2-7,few,TGTGCCATCAGTAGAAGGACAGGGGGGGGCTCCTACGAGCAGTACTTC,CAISRRTGGGSYEQYF
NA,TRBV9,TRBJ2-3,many,TGTGCCAGCAGCGCCCTTGCCACAGATACGCAGTATTTT,CASSALATDTQYF
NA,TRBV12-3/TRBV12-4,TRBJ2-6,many,TGTGCCAGCTATTGGGCCAACGTCCTGACTTTC,CASYWANVLTF
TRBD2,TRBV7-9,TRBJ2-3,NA,TGTGCCAGCAGCTTAGCGCGGGGGGGACTAGTTGTCGCAGATACGCAGTATTTT,CASSLARGGLVVADTQYF
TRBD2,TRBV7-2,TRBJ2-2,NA,TGTGCCAGCAGCTTAGTCCGGCTAGCGGGATACACCGGGGAGCTGTTTTTT,CASSLVRLAGYTGELFF
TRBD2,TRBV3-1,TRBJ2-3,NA,TGTGCCAGCAGCCCCATAGGACTAGCGGGAGATACGCAGTATTTT,CASSPIGLAGDTQYF
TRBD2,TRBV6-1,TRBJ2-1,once,TGTGCCAGCAGCCGCCGGAGGGGGGGGAAAATAGCGGGAGTAGGAAATGAGCAGTTCTTC,CASSRRRGGKIAGVGNEQFF
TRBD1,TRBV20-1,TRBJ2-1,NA,TGCAGTGCTAGGGTGACAGGGGGCGGCTACGAGCAGTTCTTC,CSARVTGGGYEQFF
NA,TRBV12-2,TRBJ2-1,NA,TGTGCAAGTCGCTTTACCTCGCGGGAGTTAACACACCATGAGCAGTTCTTC,CASRFTSRELTHHEQFF
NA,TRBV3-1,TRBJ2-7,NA,TGTGCCAGCAGCCGGATTCAGGGTAACGAGCAGTACTTC,CASSRIQGNEQYF
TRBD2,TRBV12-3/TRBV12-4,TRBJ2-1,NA,TGTACCAGCAGTGAACCGGGACTAGCGGGGGGCCATGAGCAGTTCTTC,CTSSEPGLAGGHEQFF
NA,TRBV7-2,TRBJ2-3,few,TGTGCCAGCAGCGCAGCAGGGTACCGCACAGATACGCAGTATTTT,CASSAAGYRTDTQYF
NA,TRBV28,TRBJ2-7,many,TGTGCCAGCAGTGCCTTCTACGAGCAGTACTTC,CASSAFYEQYF
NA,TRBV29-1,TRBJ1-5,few,TGCAGCGTTGATCCAGGGGGCAATCAGCCCCAGCATTTT,CSVDPGGNQPQHF
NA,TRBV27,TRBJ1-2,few,TGTGCCAGCAGTTTTGAGGGGCCTGGCTATGGCTACACCTTC,CASSFEGPGYGYTF
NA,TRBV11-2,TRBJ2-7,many,TGCGCCAGCAGCCCAGACAGAACCTACGAGCAGTACTTC,CASSPDRTYEQYF
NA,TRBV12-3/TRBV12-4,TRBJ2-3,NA,TGTGCCAGCAGTGCCTACCCCGGGATAGCTCCTAGCACAGATACGGAGTATTTT,CASSAYPGIAPSTDTEYF
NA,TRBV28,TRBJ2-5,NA,TGTGCCAGCAGTTCAGGCGTTCTGGAGACCCAGTACTTC,CASSSGVLETQYF
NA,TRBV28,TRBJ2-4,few,TGTGCCAGCAGTTTAGGGCAGCCCAAAAACATTCAGTACTTC,CASSLGQPKNIQYF
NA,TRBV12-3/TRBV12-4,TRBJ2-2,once,TGTGCCAGCAGCCGGGGCCCTCAAATTGGCGGGGAGCTGTTTTTT,CASSRGPQIGGELFF
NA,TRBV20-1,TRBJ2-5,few,TGCAGTGCTAGAGCCTATGGAGGCTCCGAGACCCAGTACTTC,CSARAYGGSETQYF
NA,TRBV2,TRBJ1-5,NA,TGTGCCAGCAGTGAGAACGGGACACCAGGAGGTCAGCCCCAGCATTTT,CASSENGTPGGQPQHF
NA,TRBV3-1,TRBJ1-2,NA,TGTGCCAGCAGCACGGGTCACCCCTATGGCTACACCTTC,CASSTGHPYGYTF
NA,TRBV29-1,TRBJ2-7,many,TGCAGCGTTGAAGGCCCCTGGGGCTACGAGCAGTACTTC,CSVEGPWGYEQYF
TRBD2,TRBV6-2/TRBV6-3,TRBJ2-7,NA,TGTGCCAGCACCCTAGCGGGAGGGCCTCAAGAGCAGTACTTC,CASTLAGGPQEQYF
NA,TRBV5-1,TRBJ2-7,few,TGCGCCAGCAGCTTGAAGAAAGGATATACGGCTAGCTCCTACGAGCAGTACTTC,CASSLKKGYTASSYEQYF
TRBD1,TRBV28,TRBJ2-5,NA,TGTGCCAGCACTCCCGCAATTCAGGGGGCGCGAGAGACCCAGTACTTC,CASTPAIQGARETQYF
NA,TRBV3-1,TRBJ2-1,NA,TGTGCCAGCAGCCAAGATGTGCTAGTCACTGATGAGCAGTTCTTC,CASSQDVLVTDEQFF
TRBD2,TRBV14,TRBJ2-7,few,TGTGCCAGCAGCCTCCAGGGACTAGCATCAAACGAGCAGTACTTC,CASSLQGLASNEQYF
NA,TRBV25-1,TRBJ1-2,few,TGTGCCAGCAGTGAAAATATAGGCTATGGCTACACCTTC,CASSENIGYGYTF
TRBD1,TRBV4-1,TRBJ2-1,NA,TGCGCCAGCAGCCATGACAGGGATCGTCAGACCTACAATGAGCAGTTCTTC,CASSHDRDRQTYNEQFF
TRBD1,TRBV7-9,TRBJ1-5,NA,TGTGCCAGCACCTCGGTGACAGGGGGCTTCAATCAGCCCCAGCATTTT,CASTSVTGGFNQPQHF
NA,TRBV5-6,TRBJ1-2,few,TGTGCCAGCAGCCACGGGCCTAACTATGGCTACACCTTC,CASSHGPNYGYTF
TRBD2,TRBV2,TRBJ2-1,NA,TGTGCCAGCAGTGTGATGGCGGGAGTTCGTGAGCAGTTCTTC,CASSVMAGVREQFF
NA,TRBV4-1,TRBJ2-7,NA,TGCCCCAGCAGCCAAGGGTGGATGGCTGGCTACAATGAGCAGTACTTC,CPSSQGWMAGYNEQYF
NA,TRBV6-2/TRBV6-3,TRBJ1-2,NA,TGTGCCAGCATGCGGGGTAACTATGGCTACACCTTC,CASMRGNYGYTF
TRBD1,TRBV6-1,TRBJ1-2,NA,TGTGCCAGCGCTCTAGGGACAGGGGGCTATGGCTACACCTTC,CASALGTGGYGYTF
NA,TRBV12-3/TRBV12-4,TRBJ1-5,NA,TGTGCCAGCAGTTCTCGGGAGCAAGGTCAGCCCCAGCATTTT,CASSSREQGQPQHF
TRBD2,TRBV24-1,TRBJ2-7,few,TGTGCCACCAGGGGTTTCGGGACTAGAACTATCGAGCAGTACTTC,CATRGFGTRTIEQYF
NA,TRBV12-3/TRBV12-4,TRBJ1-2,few,TGTGCCAGCAGTTTCCTAACACCTAACTATGGCTACACCTTC,CASSFLTPNYGYTF
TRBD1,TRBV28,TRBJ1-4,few,TGTGCCAGCAGGCGTAGGGACAGGGGTGAAAAACTGTTTTTT,CASRRRDRGEKLFF
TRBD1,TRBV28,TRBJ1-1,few,TGTGCCAGCAGTTACACCACAGGGGAGAAGAACACTGAAGCTTTCTTT,CASSYTTGEKNTEAFF
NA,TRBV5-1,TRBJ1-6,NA,TGCGCCAGCAGCTTGGCCGCGACAGCCGGTCCGAAGTATTCACCCCTCCACTTT,CASSLAATAGPKYSPLHF
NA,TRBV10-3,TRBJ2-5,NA,TGTGCCATCAGTGACCTCCTTCCAGCTGGGAAAGAGACCCAGTACTTC,CAISDLLPAGKETQYF
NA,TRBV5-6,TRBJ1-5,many,TGTGCCAGCAGCTTAGGCAGTTATAGCAATCAGCCCCAGCATTTT,CASSLGSYSNQPQHF
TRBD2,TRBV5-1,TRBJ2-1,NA,TGCGCCAGCAGCCCGAAGCGGGGGCCTGAAAATGAGCAGTTCTTC,CASSPKRGPENEQFF
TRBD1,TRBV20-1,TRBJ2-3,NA,TGCAGTGCCATCCAGGGGGCTAGCACAGATACGCAGTATTTT,CSAIQGASTDTQYF
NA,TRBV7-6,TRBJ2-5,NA,TGTGCCAGCAGCTTATCCAGGGACGAGACCCAGTACTTC,CASSLSRDETQYF
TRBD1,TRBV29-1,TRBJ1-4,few,TGCAGCGTTCTCGTCGGGACAGGGGGTGAAAAACTGTTTTTT,CSVLVGTGGEKLFF
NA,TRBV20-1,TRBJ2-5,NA,TGCAGTGCTAGAGGGACTCAGCAAGAGACCCAGTACTTC,CSARGTQQETQYF
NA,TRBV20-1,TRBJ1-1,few,TGCAGTGCGGGGGGGGGAAAAACTGAAGCTTTCTTT,CSAGGGKTEAFF
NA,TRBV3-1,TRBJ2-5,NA,TGTGCCAGCAGCCAAGATCTGGTGGGACAAGAGACCCAGTACTTC,CASSQDLVGQETQYF
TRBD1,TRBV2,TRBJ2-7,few,TGTGCCAGCACTCGGACAGGGGGAAACGACGAGCAGTACTTC,CASTRTGGNDEQYF
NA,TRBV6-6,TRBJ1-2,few,TGTGCCAGCAGATCACACGGACTACTCTATGGCTACACCTTC,CASRSHGLLYGYTF
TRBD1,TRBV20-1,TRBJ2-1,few,TGCAGTGCTAGCGGGGACAGGAATGAGCAGTTCTTC,CSASGDRNEQFF
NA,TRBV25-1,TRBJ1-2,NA,TGTGCCAGCAGTGAATCTGGGACGGGGGTCTATGGCTACACCTTC,CASSESGTGVYGYTF
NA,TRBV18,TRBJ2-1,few,TGTGCCAGCTCACCACCCCAGGCAGAGCAGTTCTTC,CASSPPQAEQFF